The T cell receptor (beta chain) described here comes from a study of blood T cell repertoires in COVID-19 (dated by TCRdb to 2018 to 2020). Study-level background: The collaborator samples originated in the United States, Italy and Spain and spanned the acute and convalescent phases of COVID-19. HLA class I and class II types, where available, came from metadata supplied by the sample provider rather than from assay-based typing. The repertoires were released in a freely available public database intended as a resource for research on the immune response to SARS-CoV-2. The prospective study material was composed of cDNA or gDNA derived from T cells, B-cell-depleted T cells, or PBMCs. The samples were drawn from two sources: the first 160 participants of the ongoing ImmuneRACE study, and fewer than 1,500 subjects contributed by 6 global collaborators. A de-identified subject ID, COVID-19 status, age in years and sex were almost always included in the sample metadata. The dataset comprised deeply sampled blood TCRbeta repertoires from subjects exposed to, actively infected with, or recovered from COVID-19.

On the study overall, not on this receptor specifically: Clinical and demographic metadata were provided uncurated, with the amount varying by source and participant.

Turning to this clone: Which antigen it targets is not known. No base qualities exist here, and no much larger clone lies one base off it.

From a lookup of the germline V gene (reference sequence), CDR1 and CDR2 are LNHDA and SQIVND. Measured from the cysteine to the phenylalanine, the CDR3 is 16 residues long. Just CDR3 DNA is preserved here, 48 bases in frame from base 1. V is reduced by 1 base and J by 4 bases, leaving a spacing of 13 bases between them. Whole blood was collected in K2EDTA tubes by collaborating institutions according to the institutions' own protocols. For TCRbeta analysis, collaborators shipped samples as frozen whole blood, isolated PBMCs, or DNA extracted from either of those sample types. TCRbeta CDR3 regions were amplified from genomic DNA using the immunoSEQ Assay, a bias-controlled multiplex PCR. In the paper's pipeline: Nucleated cell counts per sample were estimated from amplification of reference gene primers within the assay. To quantify the absolute abundance of each unique TCRbeta CDR3 rearrangement, sequence reads were collapsed and filtered. For each sample, productive Simpson clonality was calculated by taking the square root of Simpson's diversity index across productive rearrangements. TCRdb obtained this table from immuneACCESS and retained in-frame rearrangements with V and J assigned. These tables miss some clones; where compared with another copy, unresolved V genes account for less than half of the shortfall, and the remainder is unexplained. V and J calls and clone size are given by that table; D and trimming were obtained from the DNA. Recorded for this sample are 85,000 to 100,000 clones; roughly 70% of them occurred a single time. Jointly, the top ten make up 20% to 25% of the sample.

The receptor was isolated from a woman between 55 and 75 years old in a cohort sampled during active or convalescent COVID-19. The chain is assembled from TRBV19 and TRBJ2-2; the D gene is perhaps TRBD2, from 6 matching bases. What was sequenced was peripheral blood. CDR3 sequence: CASSIGSGGRTGELFF. The DNA sequence is as follows: TGTGCCAGTAGTATAGGTTCCGGGGGTCGCACCGGGGAGCTGTTTTTT.